What follows are 21 T cell receptor beta chains derived from one specimen sequenced in a study of beta chain features in type 1 diabetes. Every isolated RNA sample was fully reverse transcribed, so sequencing captured expressed TCRB transcripts. Clones were sequenced by immunoSEQ multiplex PCR, and TCRdb holds only the in-frame ones, with some missing. Of hundreds of thousands of clones listed, roughly 16% are singletons. Sample: naive CD4+ T cells from blood. The receptors stem from a woman aged 18 to 35 in good health.

This clone occurred a few times. V is TRBV5-1 and J is TRBJ2-2, with 10 nucleotides matching TRBD2. Germline assignment: CDR1 SGHRS and CDR2 YFSETQ. V lost 4 bases to trimming and J lost 5 bases; unmatched junction nucleotides: 5. This CDR3 has 15 residues. The CDR3 DNA is TGCGCCAGCAGCCCGGGACTAGCGAGAACCGGGGAGCTGTTTTTT. It is translated as CASSPGLARTGELFF.

A note on this clone: This sample also contains other DNA sequences that code for the same CDR3. This sequence joins TRBV7-2 and TRBJ2-3, with no clear D. Germline values: CDR1 SGHTA, CDR2 FQGNSA. The germline V and J ends were trimmed by 3 bases and 4 bases, with 5 bases remaining between them. The CDR3 totals 12 residues. CDR3 in amino acids: CASSFGPDTQYF. CDR3 bases: TGTGCCAGCAGCTTTGGCCCAGATACGCAGTATTTT.

This chain joins TRBV7-2 and TRBJ2-1; no definite D call. The CDR3 extends over 15 amino acids. The germline V gene encodes CDR1 SGHTA and CDR2 FQGNSA. Trimming removed 2 bases from V and 0 bases from J, with 8 bases in between. The CDR3 protein is CASSLTGLSYNEQFF. The CDR3, as DNA: TGTGCCAGCAGCTTAACGGGTCTCTCCTACAATGAGCAGTTCTTC.

This chain uses TRBV29-1 with TRBJ2-7; no definite D call. The CDR3 runs 13 residues. Per the germline V gene, CDR1 is SQVTM and CDR2 is ANQGSEA. V lost 4 bases to trimming and J lost 4 bases, with 14 bases between them. CDR3 bases: TGCAGCGTTGTTGGGGTACTTACTTACGAGCAGTACTTC. This codes for CSVVGVLTYEQYF.

V usage is TRBV5-1 and J usage is TRBJ2-2, with 10 positions matching TRBD2. V shed 0 bases and J 7 bases; nucleotides not matched to a gene: 6. Germline values: CDR1 SGHRS, CDR2 YFSETQ. The CDR3 has 16 amino acids. This chain's CDR3 is CASSLGLAGADGELFF. The CDR3 DNA is TGCGCCAGCAGCTTGGGCCTAGCGGGAGCGGACGGGGAGCTGTTTTTT.

This clone appeared a few times. Other DNA sequences within the sample encode an identical CDR3. This chain links TRBV18 with TRBJ2-5; 9 bases match TRBD1. V shed 3 bases and J 1 base; nucleotides not matched to a gene: 3. The germline gives CDR1 KGHSH, CDR2 LQKENI. The CDR3 loop spans 15 amino acids. DNA for the CDR3: TGTGCCAGCTCACCCCGGACAGGGGCCCAAGAGACCCAGTACTTC. Encoded protein: CASSPRTGAQETQYF. Full variable domain (outside the CDR3, taken from reference TRBV18 and TRBJ2-5): NAGVMQNPRHLVRRRGQEARLRCSPMKGHSHVYWYRQLPEEGLKFMVYLQKENIIDESGMPKERFSAEFPKEGPSILRIQQVVRGDSAAYFCASSPRTGAQETQYFGPGTRLLVL.

The CDR3 is CASSTSDKGELFF. CDR3 coding DNA: TGCGCCAGCAGTACCTCGGACAAGGGGGAGCTGTTTTTT. The chain links TRBV5-1 to TRBJ2-2; D perhaps matches TRBD1 (5 bases). This CDR3 is built from 13 residues. Germline lookup yields CDR1 SGHRS and CDR2 YFSETQ. The V end was cut by 5 bases, the J end by 8 bases, with 13 bases between.

This clone has only a few counts. The V and J genes are TRBV19 and TRBJ1-5; 9 nucleotides line up with TRBD1. Unmatched junction bases numbered 9, after V lost 4 bases and J lost 5 bases. CDR1 is LNHDA, CDR2 SQIVND, per germline (reference sequence). This CDR3 has 16 amino acids. The CDR3 coding sequence is TGTGCCAGTAGTACTATCCCGGGACAGGGATATCAGCCCCAGCATTTT. It codes for CASSTIPGQGYQPQHF.

This clone was detected only a few times. J is TRBJ2-6 and V is TRBV19; unclear D gene. V lost 7 bases to trimming and J lost 0 bases, with 13 bases between them. This CDR3 is 16 amino acids long. Germline CDR1 is LNHDA and CDR2 is SQIVND (reference sequence). The CDR3 loop is CASKVRISSGANVLTF. As DNA, the CDR3 is TGTGCCAGTAAGGTCAGGATAAGCTCTGGGGCCAACGTCCTGACTTTC.

This clone turned up a few times. The rearrangement joins TRBV7-9 to TRBJ2-1; TRBD1 matches 7 bases. The germline V gene has CDR1 SEHNR and CDR2 FQNEAQ (reference sequence). J lost 6 bases, V lost 5 bases, and 10 bases had no gene match. The CDR3 sequence is 15 residues long. The CDR3 is CASSPRGTSLNEQFF. CDR3 coding DNA: TGTGCCAGCAGCCCCAGGGGGACCTCCCTCAATGAGCAGTTCTTC.

The chain combines TRBV7-9 with TRBJ1-2; D might be TRBD1 (6 bases). V was shortened by 0 bases and J by 5 bases, with 16 bases between the two germline ends. The germline V gene has CDR1 SEHNR and CDR2 FQNEAQ (reference sequence). The CDR3 totals 16 residues. CDR3 protein: CASSLAPGTLLYGYTF. In nucleotides, the CDR3 is TGTGCCAGCAGCTTAGCCCCCGGGACACTACTATATGGCTACACCTTC.

This clone has a handful of counts. V and J are TRBV6-6 and TRBJ2-1; D gene uncertain. This CDR3 has 11 amino acids. CDR1 MNHNY and CDR2 SVGAGI come from the germline V gene (reference sequence). The V end was cut by 1 base, the J end by 8 bases, with 3 bases between. CDR3 bases: TGTGCCAGCAGTTACTTCCATGAGCAGTTCTTC. It yields the protein CASSYFHEQFF.

The rearrangement joins TRBV7-2 to TRBJ2-7; D not resolved. CDR3 length: 11 amino acids. V dropped 5 bases and J dropped 7 bases, with 9 bases sitting between them. The germline V gene encodes CDR1 SGHTA and CDR2 FQGNSA. The CDR3 bases are TGTGCCAGCAGCCCCAATAGGGAGCAGTACTTC. As protein: CASSPNREQYF.

This clone was seen a handful of times. The V call is TRBV29-1, the J call TRBJ1-2, with 7 nucleotides matching TRBD1. After removal of 6 bases from V and 0 bases from J, the junction contained 7 bases not matched to a gene. Germline CDR1 is SQVTM and CDR2 is ANQGSEA. This CDR3 spans 14 amino acids. The CDR3 protein is CSVGRQGTNYGYTF. The CDR3 DNA follows: TGCAGCGTGGGACGACAGGGTACTAACTATGGCTACACCTTC.

This clone has just a few counts. This chain connects TRBV5-6 to TRBJ2-1; the match to TRBD2 covers 13 bases. Germline V lookup: CDR1 SGHDT, CDR2 YYEEEE. With 3 bases clipped from V and 0 bases from J, the junction kept 6 bases outside the gene matches. The CDR3 contains 18 residues. The CDR3 protein is CASSWGLAGPLSYNEQFF. The DNA for the CDR3 is TGTGCCAGCAGCTGGGGACTAGCGGGACCCCTCTCCTACAATGAGCAGTTCTTC.

This clone was observed a handful of times. Here the CDR3 reads CASSIEASGTEQYF. As DNA, the CDR3 is TGTGCCAGTAGTATAGAGGCTAGCGGGACCGAGCAGTACTTC. This chain connects TRBV19 to TRBJ2-7; 9 bases are shared with TRBD2. Trimming cost V 0 bases and J 6 bases; bases outside gene matches: 3. Germline V lookup: CDR1 LNHDA, CDR2 SQIVND (reference sequence). The CDR3 is made up of 14 amino acids.

This chain links TRBV19 with TRBJ2-1; unclear D gene. This CDR3 is 16 amino acids long. Trimming removed 1 base at V and 7 bases at J, with 17 bases between. Germline V lookup: CDR1 LNHDA, CDR2 SQIVND (reference sequence). CDR3 in DNA: TGTGCCAGTAGTATAGGCGGCGGATCCCTCGGTAATGAGCAGTTCTTC. This sequence encodes CASSIGGGSLGNEQFF. Full variable domain (remainder filled in from reference TRBV19 and TRBJ2-1): DGGITQSPKYLFRKEGQNVTLSCEQNLNHDAMYWYRQDPGQGLRLIYYSQIVNDFQKGDIAEGYSVSREKKESFPLTVTSAQKNPTAFYLCASSIGGGSLGNEQFFGPGTRLTVL.

This clone was counted a few times. J is TRBJ1-1 and V is TRBV6-5; D not resolved. The CDR3 spans 13 residues. Trimming removed 6 bases at V and 3 bases at J, with 11 bases between. Germline lookup yields CDR1 MNHEY and CDR2 SVGAGI. The CDR3 nucleotides are TGTGCCAGCAGGCTGGACGGGGACACTGAAGCTTTCTTT. This translates into CASRLDGDTEAFF.

The CDR3, as DNA: TGTGCCAGCAGCGTAGAGGGAAAAATCAGGGGTAGGAGCAATCAGCCCCAGCATTTT. Its protein is CASSVEGKIRGRSNQPQHF. V and J are TRBV9 and TRBJ1-5, with D possibly TRBD1 on 6 matching bases. V gave up 0 bases and J gave up 1 base, with 20 bases separating them. The CDR3 consists of 19 residues. CDR1 SGDLS and CDR2 YYNGEE come from the germline V gene.

The sample holds a few counts of this clone. The chain combines TRBV7-9 with TRBJ2-5, with TRBD2 identical over 10 bases. Germline CDR1 is SEHNR and CDR2 is FQNEAQ (reference sequence). This CDR3 contains 16 residues. V was pared by 3 bases and J by 5 bases, with 9 bases of the junction left unmatched. The CDR3 bases are TGTGCCAGCAGCTTTCCGAAAGCGGGAGGGACCGAGACCCAGTACTTC. Protein: CASSFPKAGGTETQYF.

This clone was picked up many times. For the CDR3, the DNA is TGTGCCAGCAGCCACAAACGGGGCGGTGGCTACACCTTC. Its protein is CASSHKRGGGYTF. The genes are TRBV14 and TRBJ1-2, with D possibly being TRBD1 (5 bases). V shed 3 bases and J shed 7 bases, with 12 bases lying between them. CDR1 and CDR2 (germline): SGHDN, FVKESK. CDR3 length equals 13 residues.